This T cell receptor (beta chain) stems from a study of response to subunit inactivated influenza vaccine. In its sample, this clonotype was seen a few times. Its target is unknown. Study-level points and caveats: There was a suggestion from the authors that each seasonal influenza vaccination recruits few new T cells.

CDR3 size: 14 residues. CDR1 SGHRS and CDR2 YFSETQ come from the germline V gene. V lost 0 bases to trimming and J lost 2 bases, with 6 bases between them. From the RT-PCR reads, TCRdb called clonotypes with MiXCR, one entry per CDR3 protein. The sample has hundreds of thousands of distinct CDR3 sequences; 15% to 19% are singletons. The J gene is TRBJ2-1, the V gene TRBV5-1; TRBD2 is a possible D gene (6 bases). This material consisted of PBMCs from blood, taken roughly 12 days after vaccination. This sequence was found in a man over 45 who received an inactivated influenza vaccine. CDR3 in amino acids: CASSLASAYNEQFF. The DNA of the CDR3 is TGCGCCAGCAGCTTGGCTAGCGCCTACAATGAGCAGTTCTTC.